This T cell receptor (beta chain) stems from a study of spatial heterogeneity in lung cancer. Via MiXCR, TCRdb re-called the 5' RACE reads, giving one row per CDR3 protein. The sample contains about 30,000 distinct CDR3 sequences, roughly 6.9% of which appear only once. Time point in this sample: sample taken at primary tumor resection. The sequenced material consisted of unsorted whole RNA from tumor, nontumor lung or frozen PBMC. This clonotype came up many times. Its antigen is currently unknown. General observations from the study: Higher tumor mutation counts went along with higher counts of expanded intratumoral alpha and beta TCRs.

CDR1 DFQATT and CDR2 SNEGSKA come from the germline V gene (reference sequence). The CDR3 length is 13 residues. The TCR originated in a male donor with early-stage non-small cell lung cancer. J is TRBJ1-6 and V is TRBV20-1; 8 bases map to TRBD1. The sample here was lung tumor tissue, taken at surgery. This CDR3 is CSLPGQDNSPLHF. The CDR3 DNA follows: TGCAGCCTACCGGGACAGGACAATTCACCCCTCCACTTT.